The T cell receptor (beta chain) described here comes from a study of human T cells and chemical hapten exposure. At the level of the study: The upper back received 0.01% DPC by patch testing, with results read at 6 days. Findings and limits, study-wide: Relative to control repertoires, expanded TCRs gave rise to significantly more large CDR3 similarity clusters.

TCRdb re-derived calls from the RACE reads in MiXCR, one entry per CDR3 protein. The repertoire holds tens of thousands of distinct CDR3 sequences, 10% to 13% seen once, with more than 1.1% in the top ten. Deletions cut 5 bases from V and 0 bases from J, with 7 bases between. The CDR3 is 13 residues long. The time point: patch test 1, 2 weeks after DPC sensitization. Treatment in this sample: therapeutic diphenylcyclopropenone sensitization with weekly scalp DPC. A word on this clonotype: No antigen is known for it.

Sequenced here: whole blood, sampled in connection with sensitization to the hapten diphenylcyclopropenone (DPC). The V call is TRBV12-3 or TRBV12-4, the J call TRBJ1-1; D gene ambiguous. The clonotype comes from a woman between 50 and 59 years old with alopecia areata. Some clones in this sample may be carry-over from other donors' samples. DNA for the CDR3: TGTGCCAGCAGTCCGATTCTGAACACTGAAGCTTTCTTT. As protein: CASSPILNTEAFF.